The 8 T cell receptor beta chains presented below share a single source sample, sequenced in a study of T cells in Graves' hyperthyroidism and ophthalmopathy. Amplification targeted TCR beta CDR3 regions from RNA transcripts. The HTBI primer set served for first-round RT-PCR of the TCR CDR3. MiXCR was run by TCRdb on the multiplex PCR reads, yielding one entry per CDR3 protein. There are about 290,000 distinct CDR3 sequences in the sample; 13% to 15% occur only once, and around 31% lies in the top ten. The sequenced sample consisted of blood. All receptors derive from a woman between 45 and 65 years old with Graves' hyperthyroidism that later progressed to Graves' ophthalmopathy.

There are a few counts of this clonotype. This chain joins TRBV6-5 and TRBJ2-7, with D maybe TRBD1 (6 bases). V dropped 0 bases and J dropped 7 bases, with 16 bases sitting between them. The CDR3 spans 15 residues. Germline V gene sequence: CDR1 MNHEY, CDR2 SVGAGI. The CDR3 DNA sequence: TGTGCCAGCAGTTACTCGAGGGGGAATTCGGGGGAGCAGTACTTC. Amino acids: CASSYSRGNSGEQYF.

This chain links TRBV7-2 with TRBJ2-6; D is perhaps TRBD1 (5 bases). Germline assignment: CDR1 SGHTA and CDR2 FQGNSA. CDR3 length: 15 amino acids. V shed 2 bases and J shed 1 base, with 6 bases lying between them. The CDR3 region is CASSLRQSGANVLTF. For the CDR3, the DNA is TGTGCCAGCAGCTTAAGACAGTCTGGGGCCAACGTCCTGACTTTC. Looking up the rest from reference TRBV7-2 and TRBJ2-6 gives the full variable domain: GAGVSQSPSNKVTEKGKDVELRCDPISGHTALYWYRQSLGQGLEFLIYFQGNSAPDKSGLPSDRFSAERTGGSVSTLTIQRTQQEDSAVYLCASSLRQSGANVLTFGAGSRLTVL.

V usage is TRBV29-1 and J usage is TRBJ2-6; no firm D call. The CDR3 loop spans 13 amino acids. Germline CDR1 is SQVTM and CDR2 is ANQGSEA. The ends were cut back, 3 bases at V and 1 base at J, with 4 bases in the middle. CDR3 coding DNA: TGCAGCGTTGAGGAGTCTGGGGCCAACGTCCTGACTTTC. It encodes CSVEESGANVLTF.

This clonotype appeared many times. The CDR3 sequence: CASRKQGPYEQYF. CDR3 nucleotides: TGTGCCAGCAGGAAACAGGGACCCTACGAGCAGTACTTC. The chain has TRBV6-1 and TRBJ2-7; D might be TRBD1 (6 bases). This CDR3 comprises 13 residues. Between the trimmed V and J ends, which lost 6 bases and 2 bases, there was a span of 11 bases. The V gene's germline CDR1 is MNHNS and CDR2 SASEGT.

This clonotype was seen repeatedly, ten times or more. The chain combines TRBV28 with TRBJ2-5; D is uncertain. The germline CDR1 and CDR2 sequences are MDHEN and SYDVKM. There are 13 residues in the CDR3. V gave up 6 bases and J gave up 9 bases, with 17 bases separating them. The CDR3 coding sequence is TGTGCCAGCAGCCCCGCCAGCGTAGTTGCCCAGTACTTC. This translates into CASSPASVVAQYF.

This clonotype was observed many times. The chain joins TRBV4-1 to TRBJ1-1; D possibly corresponds to TRBD1 (5 bases). The CDR3 is 15 residues long. Trimming stripped 10 bases from V and 5 bases from J, with 23 bases between. The V gene's germline CDR1 is MGHRA and CDR2 YSYEKL. CDR3 in DNA: TGCGCCACACGATCCCAGATGGGGGGAAGGACTGAAGCTTTCTTT. This codes for CATRSQMGGRTEAFF.

V usage is TRBV15 and J usage is TRBJ2-2; no definite D call. CDR1 and CDR2 from the germline V gene are LNHNV and YYDKDF (reference sequence). The CDR3 is 16 residues long. The V end lost 0 bases, the J end lost 5 bases, and 13 bases lay between the germline ends. CDR3 sequence: CATSRDLSEGTGELFF. Here the CDR3 DNA reads TGTGCCACCAGCAGAGATTTGTCCGAAGGGACCGGGGAGCTGTTTTTT.

This clonotype was observed at least ten times. V is TRBV27 and J is TRBJ2-1, with D unclear. The V and J ends lost 0 bases and 4 bases respectively, with 19 bases between them. The CDR3 is made up of 18 amino acids. CDR1 MNHEY and CDR2 SMNVEV come from the germline V gene (reference sequence). This CDR3 is CASSLSNLLVGLYNEQFF. For the CDR3, the DNA is TGTGCCAGCAGTTTATCCAACCTTCTCGTGGGGTTATACAATGAGCAGTTCTTC.